The T cell receptor (beta chain) described here comes from a study of T cell responses to AZD1222 COVID-19 vaccine. Study-wide findings and caveats: After two AZD1222 doses, spike-specific TCR breadth and depth rose versus day 0.

This CDR3 has 15 residues. V lost 4 bases and J lost 2, with 14 bases in between. Looked up from germline, CDR1 is LNHDA and CDR2 is SQIVND (reference sequence). With regard to this clone: What it binds is not known.

The data were produced by immunoSEQ multiplex PCR, yet TCRdb's version contains in-frame clones alone and is incomplete. The sample carries 80,000 to 95,000 clones, roughly 89% recorded once. The source is an adult in good health. The material sequenced was peripheral blood, taken on day 0 of MenACWY control vaccination. The V and J genes are TRBV19 and TRBJ1-1; D is perhaps TRBD1 (6 bases). The CDR3 nucleotides read TGTGCCAGTAGTACAACAACGGGGACAAACACTGAAGCTTTCTTT. Translation gives CASSTTTGTNTEAFF. Full variable domain (rest looked up from reference TRBV19 and TRBJ1-1): DGGITQSPKYLFRKEGQNVTLSCEQNLNHDAMYWYRQDPGQGLRLIYYSQIVNDFQKGDIAEGYSVSREKKESFPLTVTSAQKNPTAFYLCASSTTTGTNTEAFFGQGTRLTVV.